Following are 8 T cell receptor beta chains from one sample sequenced in a study of blood T cell repertoires in COVID-19. Sequenced by immunoSEQ multiplex PCR; TCRdb stores in-frame clones only, minus some. The data contain 140,000 or so clones, roughly 85% of them singletons. The sample taken for sequencing was peripheral blood. Source of these receptors: a man in his forties or fifties with acute or convalescent COVID-19.

The rearrangement uses TRBV11-2 and TRBJ2-1; D not certain. Trimming pared 1 base from V and 0 bases from J, leaving 4 bases between. This CDR3 has 14 amino acids. The germline V gene has CDR1 SGHAT and CDR2 FQNNGV. The CDR3 region is CASSLASSYNEQFF. In nucleotides, the CDR3 is TGTGCCAGCAGCTTAGCTAGCTCCTACAATGAGCAGTTCTTC.

The chain joins TRBV4-1 to TRBJ1-5; D is uncertain. The length of the CDR3 is 16 residues. Germline CDR1 reads MGHRA; CDR2 reads YSYEKL. Trimming pared 0 bases from V and 10 bases from J, leaving 19 bases between. The DNA for the CDR3 is TGCGCCAGCAGCCAAGATTTAGGACTCCCTTTGAAACCCCAGCATTTT. Translated: CASSQDLGLPLKPQHF.

Here the CDR3 DNA reads TGTGCCTGGAGCCAGTATAGGACAGCGCATGAAGCTTTCTTT. Translated: CAWSQYRTAHEAFF. The V gene is TRBV30, the J gene TRBJ1-1, with a tentative D call TRBD1 (6 bases). This CDR3 spans 14 amino acids. The V end was cut by 3 bases, the J end by 7 bases, with 18 bases between. Looked up from germline, CDR1 is GTSNPN and CDR2 is SVGIG (reference sequence).

This clone was seen only a few times. The rearrangement joins TRBV7-8 to TRBJ1-5; the D is unclear. V dropped 0 bases and J dropped 7 bases, with 7 bases sitting between them. The CDR3 runs to 13 residues. CDR1 SGHVS and CDR2 FQNEAQ come from the germline V gene. Here the CDR3 DNA reads TGTGCCAGCAGCTTAGCTCGAGAGCAGCCCCAGCATTTT. Translated, it gives CASSLAREQPQHF.

This clone was counted once. The chain is built from TRBV10-1 and TRBJ2-7, with TRBD1 matching over 8 bases. Germline V gene lookup returns CDR1 WNHNN and CDR2 SYGVQD (reference sequence). After removal of 3 bases from V and 3 bases from J, the junction contained 4 bases not matched to a gene. The CDR3 length is 14 residues. Written as DNA, the CDR3 is TGCGCCAGCAGTGAAGGGACAGGAAGCTACGAGCAGTACTTC. This gives the protein CASSEGTGSYEQYF.

This clone was found a few times. The chain recombines TRBV5-4 with TRBJ2-2, with D perhaps matching TRBD1 (5 bases). In germline, CDR1 is SGHNT, CDR2 YYREEE (reference sequence). V was cut by 1 base and J by 2 bases, with 9 bases left in between. This CDR3 contains 15 residues. The CDR3 sequence: CASSLYRSNTGELFF. CDR3 sequence (DNA): TGTGCCAGCAGCTTGTACAGGAGCAACACCGGGGAGCTGTTTTTT.

This clone showed up just a few times. V usage is TRBV27 and J usage is TRBJ2-1; D possibly corresponds to TRBD1 (5 bases). The V and J ends lost 3 bases and 0 bases respectively, with 15 bases between them. CDR1 MNHEY and CDR2 SMNVEV come from the germline V gene (reference sequence). The CDR3 totals 17 residues. The CDR3 is CASSLFRAPSSYNEQFF. Here the CDR3 DNA reads TGTGCCAGCAGTTTGTTCAGGGCCCCGAGCTCCTACAATGAGCAGTTCTTC.

This chain links TRBV7-3 with TRBJ1-1, with D unresolved. V lost 5 bases and J lost 1, with 11 bases in between. This CDR3 contains 14 residues. CDR1 SGHTA and CDR2 FQGTGA come from the germline V gene. The CDR3 region has the DNA TGTGCCAGCAGCACCAACAGAAGGAACACTGAAGCTTTCTTT. This sequence encodes CASSTNRRNTEAFF.